These 29 T cell receptor beta chains originate from one sample sequenced in a study of T cell repertoires in cytomegalovirus infection. TCRdb used MiXCR to reprocess the reads, holding one entry per CDR3 protein. The sample carries roughly 190,000 distinct CDR3 sequences, 8.5% to 10% recorded once. Sample: PBMCs. The receptors here all came from a human donor in good health (CMV status not recorded). Some clones in this sample may be carry-over from other donors' samples.

This clonotype was picked up many times. The chain couples TRBV10-1 to TRBJ2-2; D is unresolved. V lost 3 bases, J lost 1 base, and 3 bases lay in between. The CDR3 extends over 13 amino acids. From germline, CDR1 is WNHNN and CDR2 SYGVQD (reference sequence). The CDR3 loop is CASSDRNTGELFF. Here the CDR3 DNA reads TGCGCCAGCAGTGACAGGAACACCGGGGAGCTGTTTTTT.

The chain combines TRBV3-1 with TRBJ2-5; 7 positions match TRBD2. Germline lookup yields CDR1 LGHDT and CDR2 YNNKEL (reference sequence). J gave up 5 bases and V 0 bases, and 9 bases lay outside the gene matches. The CDR3 is 16 residues long. The CDR3 DNA follows: TGTGCCAGCAGCCAAGATTGGGAGGGCAGTTGGGAGACCCAGTACTTC. Amino acids: CASSQDWEGSWETQYF.

This clonotype came up many times. The chain carries TRBV6-2 or TRBV6-3 and TRBJ1-5; perhaps TRBD1 as D (5 bases). The CDR3 totals 13 residues. The germline V and J ends were trimmed by 8 bases and 6 bases, with 14 bases remaining between them. From germline, CDR1 is MNHEY and CDR2 SVGEGT. CDR3 bases: TGTGCCAGCGTCCCGGGGCTGCGTCAGCCCCAGCATTTT. Translated, it gives CASVPGLRQPQHF.

The table lists this clonotype with many counts. The chain combines TRBV3-1 with TRBJ2-5; a possible D gene is TRBD1 (6 bases). This CDR3 region has 14 residues. Deletions cut 2 bases from V and 1 base from J, with 8 bases between. The germline V gene has CDR1 LGHDT and CDR2 YNNKEL (reference sequence). CDR3 bases: TGTGCCAGCAGCCAAATGGGGGCCCAAGAGACCCAGTACTTC. Translating gives CASSQMGAQETQYF.

V is TRBV5-1 and J is TRBJ1-1; D gene uncertain. The germline CDR1 and CDR2 sequences are SGHRS and YFSETQ. The length of the CDR3 is 13 residues. The ends were cut back, 5 bases at V and 1 base at J, with 9 bases in the middle. This CDR3 is CASRFGENTEAFF. CDR3 DNA: TGCGCCAGCAGATTTGGGGAGAACACTGAAGCTTTCTTT. The full variable domain, in which reference TRBV5-1 and TRBJ1-1 provide the parts outside the CDR3, is KAGVTQTPRYLIKTRGQQVTLSCSPISGHRSVSWYQQTPGQGLQFLFEYFSETQRNKGNFPGRFSGRQFSNSRSEMNVSTLELGDSALYLCASRFGENTEAFFGQGTRLTVV.

V is TRBV5-4 and J is TRBJ2-7; no reliable D call. CDR1 and CDR2 (germline): SGHNT, YYREEE (reference sequence). V was shortened by 4 bases and J by 0 bases, with 14 bases between the two germline ends. The CDR3 sequence is 15 residues long. CDR3 DNA sequence: TGTGCCAGCAGCACGCAGTCGGGTAACTCCTACGAGCAGTACTTC. Translating gives CASSTQSGNSYEQYF.

This clonotype was seen ten or more times. V usage is TRBV4-1 and J usage is TRBJ1-2; D remains ambiguous. Germline CDR1 reads MGHRA; CDR2 reads YSYEKL. V was clipped by 0 bases and J by 0 bases, with 14 bases between them. The CDR3 has 17 residues. The CDR3 loop reads CASSQETTHTSNYGYTF. The CDR3 DNA reads as TGCGCCAGCAGCCAAGAGACCACACACACTTCTAACTATGGCTACACCTTC.

There are many counts of this clonotype. V and J are TRBV7-2 and TRBJ2-7; D remains unclear. CDR3 size: 12 residues. Germline assignment: CDR1 SGHTA and CDR2 FQGNSA. The V end lost 5 bases, the J end lost 5 bases, and 10 bases lay between the germline ends. Written as DNA, the CDR3 is TGTGCCAGCAGCCCAAATCGCCACGAGCAGTACTTC. This gives the protein CASSPNRHEQYF.

This clonotype has just a few counts. The gene calls are TRBV12-3 or TRBV12-4 and TRBJ2-1; no clear D gene. Trimming left V 5 bases short and J 0 bases short, with 11 bases between. The CDR3 runs 15 residues. The CDR3 loop is CASSDGRSSYNEQFF. In nucleotides, the CDR3 is TGTGCCAGCAGTGATGGGCGGAGCTCCTACAATGAGCAGTTCTTC.

This clonotype showed up many times. The chain employs TRBV7-2 and TRBJ1-6; 7 bases match TRBD1. The CDR3 has 16 residues. Germline V lookup: CDR1 SGHTA, CDR2 FQGNSA. V was pared by 5 bases and J by 7 bases, with 11 bases of the junction left unmatched. CDR3 in amino acids: CASSTRGQTTNSPLHF. In nucleotides, the CDR3 is TGTGCCAGCAGCACCCGGGGACAGACTACAAATTCACCCCTCCACTTT.

The rearrangement links TRBV27 to TRBJ2-3; D perhaps matches TRBD1 (6 bases). The CDR3 totals 16 residues. Germline lookup yields CDR1 MNHEY and CDR2 SMNVEV (reference sequence). V lost 5 bases and J lost 0, with 15 bases in between. Written as DNA, the CDR3 is TGTGCCAGCAGTCCGGGGACACTCCTCAGCACAGATACGCAGTATTTT. Translation: CASSPGTLLSTDTQYF.

This clonotype was seen ten or more times. The chain employs TRBV20-1 and TRBJ1-6, with 9 bases that match TRBD1. Per germline, CDR1 DFQATT and CDR2 SNEGSKA (reference sequence). The CDR3 is 14 residues long. Unmatched junction bases numbered 5, after V lost 3 bases and J lost 8 bases. Here the CDR3 reads CSARTGQGHSPLHF. The CDR3 nucleotides are TGCAGTGCTAGGACGGGACAGGGACATTCACCCCTCCACTTT.

The chain is built from TRBV7-2 and TRBJ2-1; TRBD2 matches 7 bases. V was pared by 7 bases and J by 7 bases, with 13 bases of the junction left unmatched. From germline, CDR1 is SGHTA and CDR2 FQGNSA. This CDR3 has 15 residues. The CDR3 is CASNWGGGWGNEQFF. The CDR3 nucleotides are TGTGCCAGCAACTGGGGGGGGGGGTGGGGAAATGAGCAGTTCTTC. The entire variable domain, with the rest obtained from reference TRBV7-2 and TRBJ2-1, is as follows: GAGVSQSPSNKVTEKGKDVELRCDPISGHTALYWYRQSLGQGLEFLIYFQGNSAPDKSGLPSDRFSAERTGGSVSTLTIQRTQQEDSAVYLCASNWGGGWGNEQFFGPGTRLTVL.

The chain has TRBV6-2 or TRBV6-3 and TRBJ1-1, with a possible D match to TRBD1 (5 bases). This CDR3 region has 13 residues. Germline-derived CDR1 and CDR2 are MNHEY and SVGEGT. Trimming cost V 1 base and J 5 bases, with 8 bases left between them. DNA for the CDR3: TGTGCCAGCAGTTACTTGGGGGTAACTGAAGCTTTCTTT. It encodes CASSYLGVTEAFF.

The V call is TRBV6-2 or TRBV6-3, the J call TRBJ2-5; no clear D gene. V was trimmed by 2 bases and J by 11 bases, leaving 9 bases between them. Germline V CDR1 and CDR2: MNHEY, SVGEGT. The CDR3 has 11 amino acids. CDR3 bases: TGTGCCAGCAGTTACGGCCGACTTCAGTACTTC. Translated: CASSYGRLQYF.

This clonotype was observed many times. This chain uses TRBV7-2 with TRBJ2-3; 15 bases match TRBD2. The CDR3 covers 20 residues. The V gene's germline CDR1 is SGHTA and CDR2 FQGNSA. The V segment lost 5 bases and the J segment 5 bases; nucleotides outside the gene matches: 17. CDR3 region: CASSNFRTSGRVESQDTQYF. The CDR3 DNA reads as TGTGCCAGCAGCAACTTCCGGACTAGCGGGAGGGTGGAGTCTCAAGATACGCAGTATTTT.

This clonotype was observed many times. V usage is TRBV6-6 and J usage is TRBJ2-1; 11 bases fit TRBD1. The CDR3 length is 16 residues. Unmatched junction bases numbered 8, after V lost 5 bases and J lost 5 bases. Germline-derived CDR1 and CDR2 are MNHNY and SVGAGI (reference sequence). The chain's CDR3 is CASSRQGQGVHNEQFF. CDR3 nucleotide sequence: TGTGCCAGCAGTCGCCAGGGACAGGGGGTCCACAATGAGCAGTTCTTC.

This clonotype has ten or more counts. The chain uses TRBV7-6 and TRBJ2-5, with 7 bases aligning to TRBD2. Germline V gene sequence: CDR1 SGHVS, CDR2 FNYEAQ. With 3 bases clipped from V and 2 bases from J, the junction kept 6 bases outside the gene matches. The CDR3 covers 15 residues. CDR3 loop: CASSFGGMPQETQYF. The CDR3 region has the DNA TGTGCCAGCAGCTTCGGGGGGATGCCTCAAGAGACCCAGTACTTC.

This clonotype showed up many times. The J gene is TRBJ2-3, the V gene TRBV10-3, with D possibly being TRBD2 (6 bases). The CDR3 is 15 residues long. V was shortened by 3 bases and J by 6 bases, with 16 bases between the two germline ends. Germline CDR1 reads ENHRY; CDR2 reads SYGVKD. CDR3 in amino acids: CAISDPSGLGDTQYF. The CDR3 DNA follows: TGTGCCATCAGTGATCCCAGCGGGCTAGGGGATACGCAGTATTTT.

This clonotype has a handful of counts. This CDR3 reads CASSTTSGTANPSPLHF. The CDR3 DNA sequence: TGTGCCAGCAGCACAACCTCCGGGACCGCAAATCCGTCACCCCTCCACTTT. The chain has TRBV6-5 and TRBJ1-6, with a possible D match to TRBD1 (5 bases). V was shortened by 6 bases and J by 10 bases, with 25 bases between the two germline ends. The CDR3 runs 17 residues. Germline CDR1 is MNHEY and CDR2 is SVGAGI.

This clonotype was observed a few times. The chain joins TRBV23-1 to TRBJ1-3; D ambiguous. TRBV23-1 belongs to the ORF category, with a function that is uncertain. Trimming left V 3 bases short and J 0 bases short, with 9 bases between. The CDR3 consists of 15 residues. The CDR3 DNA reads TGCGCCAGCAGTCATAGGCAGAGCTCTGGAAACACCATATATTTT. This gives the protein CASSHRQSSGNTIYF.

This clonotype was detected ten times or more. V usage is TRBV7-2 and J usage is TRBJ1-5, with 8 bases fitting TRBD1. Germline CDR1 is SGHTA and CDR2 is FQGNSA. The trim removed 4 bases at V and 0 bases at J, leaving 2 bases unmatched. This CDR3 spans 15 amino acids. In nucleotides, the CDR3 is TGTGCCAGCAGCTGGACAGGGACTAGCAATCAGCCCCAGCATTTT. It encodes CASSWTGTSNQPQHF. Drawing the rest from reference TRBV7-2 and TRBJ1-5, the complete variable domain is GAGVSQSPSNKVTEKGKDVELRCDPISGHTALYWYRQSLGQGLEFLIYFQGNSAPDKSGLPSDRFSAERTGGSVSTLTIQRTQQEDSAVYLCASSWTGTSNQPQHFGDGTRLSIL.

This clonotype was detected many times. The chain employs TRBV28 and TRBJ2-7; no firm D call. CDR3 length: 16 amino acids. The germline CDR1 and CDR2 sequences are MDHEN and SYDVKM. Trimming removed 4 bases at V and 3 bases at J, with 19 bases between. Here the CDR3 DNA reads TGTGCCAGCAGTTATACCCCACCCCGTAATCTCTACGAGCAGTACTTC. Its translation: CASSYTPPRNLYEQYF.

This chain uses TRBV5-8 with TRBJ2-7; D not resolved. Trimming stripped 4 bases from V and 9 bases from J, with 20 bases between. Germline lookup yields CDR1 SGHTS and CDR2 YDEGEE. The CDR3 runs 14 residues. CDR3 DNA: TGTGCCAGCAGCCGAGGTTTAGCCCCCCTGGGGCAGTACTTC. The encoded protein is CASSRGLAPLGQYF. Looking up the rest from reference TRBV5-8 and TRBJ2-7 gives the full variable domain: EAGVTQSPTHLIKTRGQQATLRCSPISGHTSVYWYQQALGLGLQFLLWYDEGEERNRGNFPPRFSGRQFPNYSSELNVNALELEDSALYLCASSRGLAPLGQYFGPGTRLTVT.

The rearrangement links TRBV20-1 to TRBJ1-6; no definite D call. Germline V lookup: CDR1 DFQATT, CDR2 SNEGSKA (reference sequence). CDR3 length equals 15 residues. V lost 4 bases and J lost 0, with 10 bases in between. The CDR3 protein is CSATGTSSYNSPLHF. The CDR3 DNA reads TGCAGTGCTACCGGAACAAGCTCCTATAATTCACCCCTCCACTTT.

The chain carries TRBV4-2 and TRBJ1-2; 8 nucleotides agree with TRBD1. Germline lookup yields CDR1 LGHNA and CDR2 YNFKEQ. CDR3 length equals 15 residues. With 0 bases clipped from V and 7 bases from J, the junction kept 7 bases outside the gene matches. CDR3 residues: CASSQDQTGVGGYTF. The DNA of the CDR3 is TGTGCCAGCAGCCAAGACCAGACAGGGGTAGGTGGCTACACCTTC.

Ten or more counts support this clonotype. This chain uses TRBV7-9 with TRBJ1-4; possible D gene TRBD1, 5 bases. CDR1 and CDR2 (germline): SEHNR, FQNEAQ (reference sequence). V was shortened by 5 bases and J by 0 bases, with 7 bases between the two germline ends. The CDR3 runs to 14 residues. This CDR3 is CASSAGPTNEKLFF. The CDR3 coding sequence is TGTGCCAGCAGCGCGGGACCAACTAATGAAAAACTGTTTTTT. Full variable domain (missing parts from reference TRBV7-9 and TRBJ1-4): DTGVSQNPRHKITKRGQNVTFRCDPISEHNRLYWYRQTLGQGPEFLTYFQNEAQLEKSRLLSDRFSAERPKGSFSTLEIQRTEQGDSAMYLCASSAGPTNEKLFFGSGTQLSVL.

This clonotype rates as medium-sized. This sequence joins TRBV7-2 and TRBJ2-5; D perhaps matches TRBD1 (5 bases). This CDR3 has 13 amino acids. V was trimmed by 1 base and J by 2 bases, leaving 5 bases between them. The germline gives CDR1 SGHTA, CDR2 FQGNSA. In nucleotides, the CDR3 is TGTGCCAGCAGCTTAGGACAGCAAGAGACCCAGTACTTC. Translated: CASSLGQQETQYF.

This clonotype appeared many times. The V and J genes are TRBV7-2 and TRBJ1-1; D not resolved. Germline CDR1 is SGHTA and CDR2 is FQGNSA. CDR3 length equals 13 residues. Trimming cost V 2 bases and J 11 bases, with 15 bases left between them. The CDR3 protein is CASSLNVALGAFF. The DNA for the CDR3 is TGTGCCAGCAGCTTAAACGTAGCCCTCGGGGCTTTCTTT. Supplemented by reference TRBV7-2 and TRBJ1-1, the full variable domain reads GAGVSQSPSNKVTEKGKDVELRCDPISGHTALYWYRQSLGQGLEFLIYFQGNSAPDKSGLPSDRFSAERTGGSVSTLTIQRTQQEDSAVYLCASSLNVALGAFFGQGTRLTVV.